The next 3 T cell receptor beta chains were all read from a single sample in a study of cytomegalovirus exposure and HLA in healthy donors. Some clones are missing from TCRdb's copy, which holds only in-frame ones; the method was immunoSEQ multiplex PCR. The repertoire holds some 98,000 clones, over 75% seen once, with approximately 5.8% in the top ten. The sequenced sample was PBMCs. Receptors were obtained from a man in his late teens or twenties in good health and CMV-seropositive.

V usage is TRBV5-4 and J usage is TRBJ2-3, with 8 nucleotides matching TRBD2. This CDR3 is 14 amino acids long. The trim removed 4 bases at V and 6 bases at J, leaving 7 bases unmatched. Per germline, CDR1 SGHNT and CDR2 YYREEE (reference sequence). The CDR3 reads CASSPQTSVDTQYF. The CDR3 DNA sequence: TGTGCCAGCAGCCCTCAGACTAGCGTCGATACGCAGTATTTT.

This chain uses TRBV5-1 with TRBJ2-2, with D perhaps matching TRBD1 (7 bases). Looked up from germline, CDR1 is SGHRS and CDR2 is YFSETQ. This CDR3 comprises 14 residues. V lost 2 bases and J 5 bases, leaving 10 bases between the germline ends. CDR3 residues: CASSFSGGTGELFF. The DNA for the CDR3 is TGCGCCAGCAGCTTCTCAGGGGGGACCGGGGAGCTGTTTTTT. Together with reference TRBV5-1 and TRBJ2-2, the CDR3 gives the full variable domain: KAGVTQTPRYLIKTRGQQVTLSCSPISGHRSVSWYQQTPGQGLQFLFEYFSETQRNKGNFPGRFSGRQFSNSRSEMNVSTLELGDSALYLCASSFSGGTGELFFGEGSRLTVL.

The rearrangement uses TRBV29-1 and TRBJ1-2; a possible D gene is TRBD1 (5 bases). The CDR3 has 13 amino acids. The V and J ends lost 2 bases and 2 bases respectively, with 9 bases between them. Germline CDR1 SQVTM, CDR2 ANQGSEA. CDR3: CSVELGGNYGYTF. The CDR3 DNA reads as TGCAGCGTTGAACTTGGGGGGAACTATGGCTACACCTTC.